The clone carrying this T cell receptor (beta chain) was seen only a few times. The antigen remains unidentified. The sample originates from a study of OX40 agonist ivuxolimab in advanced cancers. Whole-study findings and limits: CD8+ T cells averaged more expanded clones than CD4+.

The data were produced by immunoSEQ multiplex PCR, yet TCRdb's version contains in-frame clones alone and is incomplete. The sample carries tens of thousands of clones, under 90% recorded once. The CDR3 is made up of 13 amino acids. V trimming: 2 bases; J trimming: 4 bases; junction bases outside the gene matches: 0. Germline-derived CDR1 and CDR2 are LNHDA and SQIVND (reference sequence). This sample comprised CD4+ or CD8+ T cells sorted from blood, obtained in a trial of the OX40 agonist ivuxolimab. The source of this sequence is an adult with an advanced solid tumor such as melanoma, head and neck, liver or kidney cancer. The rearrangement joins TRBV19 to TRBJ1-2; the match to TRBD1 covers 8 bases. Written as DNA, the CDR3 is TGTGCCAGTAGTATAACAGGGGGCTATGGCTACACCTTC. It is translated as CASSITGGYGYTF. Full variable domain (remainder filled in from reference TRBV19 and TRBJ1-2): DGGITQSPKYLFRKEGQNVTLSCEQNLNHDAMYWYRQDPGQGLRLIYYSQIVNDFQKGDIAEGYSVSREKKESFPLTVTSAQKNPTAFYLCASSITGGYGYTFGSGTRLTVV.